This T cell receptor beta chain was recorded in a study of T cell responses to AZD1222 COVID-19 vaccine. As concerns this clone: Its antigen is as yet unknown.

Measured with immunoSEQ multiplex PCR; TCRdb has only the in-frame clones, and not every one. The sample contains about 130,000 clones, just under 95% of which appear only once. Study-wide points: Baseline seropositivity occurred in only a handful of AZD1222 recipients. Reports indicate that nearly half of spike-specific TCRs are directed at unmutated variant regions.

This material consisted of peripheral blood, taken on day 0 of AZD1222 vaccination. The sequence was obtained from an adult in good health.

In DNA form, the CDR3 reads TGTGCCAGCAGCCAAGATCTAGGGGGCTACACCTTC. This codes for CASSQDLGGYTF. The chain couples TRBV4-2 to TRBJ1-2, with D hard to call. Per the germline V gene, CDR1 is LGHNA and CDR2 is YNFKEQ. Deletions cut 0 bases from V and 8 bases from J, with 7 bases between. The CDR3 is 12 residues long.